The TCR beta chain under discussion was sequenced for a study of CD8 T cells in ankylosing spondylitis. The CDR3 runs 15 residues. Germline loops: CDR1 SGHVT, CDR2 SQSDAQ. V lost 5 bases, J lost 3 bases, and 16 bases lay in between. The sample holds a few counts of this clonotype. MiXCR was run by TCRdb on the 5' RACE reads, yielding one entry per CDR3 protein. The table includes about 160,000 distinct CDR3 sequences, under 45% detected once. Source material: synovial fluid, either unsorted or a sorted T cell fraction (not recorded which). The sequence derives from a male donor with ankylosing spondylitis. The rearrangement uses TRBV7-4 and TRBJ1-1, with a weak D call TRBD1 (5 bases). The CDR3 nucleotides read TGTGCCAGCAGCCCACTCCGTTCCAGGGACACTGAAGCTTTCTTT. Protein: CASSPLRSRDTEAFF.